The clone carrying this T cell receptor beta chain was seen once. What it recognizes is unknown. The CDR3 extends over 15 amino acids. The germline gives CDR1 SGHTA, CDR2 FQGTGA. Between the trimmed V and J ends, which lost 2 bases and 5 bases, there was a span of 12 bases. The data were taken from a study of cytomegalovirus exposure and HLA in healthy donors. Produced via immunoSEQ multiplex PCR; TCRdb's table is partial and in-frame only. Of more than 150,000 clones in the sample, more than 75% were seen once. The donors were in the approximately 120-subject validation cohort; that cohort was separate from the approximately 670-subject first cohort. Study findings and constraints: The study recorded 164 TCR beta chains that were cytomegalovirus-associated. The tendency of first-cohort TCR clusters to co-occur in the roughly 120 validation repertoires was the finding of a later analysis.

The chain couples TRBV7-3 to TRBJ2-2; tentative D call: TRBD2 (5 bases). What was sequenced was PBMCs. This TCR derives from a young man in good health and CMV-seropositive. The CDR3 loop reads CASSLSGRGTGELFF. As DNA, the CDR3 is TGTGCCAGCAGCTTATCTGGGAGAGGTACCGGGGAGCTGTTTTTT.